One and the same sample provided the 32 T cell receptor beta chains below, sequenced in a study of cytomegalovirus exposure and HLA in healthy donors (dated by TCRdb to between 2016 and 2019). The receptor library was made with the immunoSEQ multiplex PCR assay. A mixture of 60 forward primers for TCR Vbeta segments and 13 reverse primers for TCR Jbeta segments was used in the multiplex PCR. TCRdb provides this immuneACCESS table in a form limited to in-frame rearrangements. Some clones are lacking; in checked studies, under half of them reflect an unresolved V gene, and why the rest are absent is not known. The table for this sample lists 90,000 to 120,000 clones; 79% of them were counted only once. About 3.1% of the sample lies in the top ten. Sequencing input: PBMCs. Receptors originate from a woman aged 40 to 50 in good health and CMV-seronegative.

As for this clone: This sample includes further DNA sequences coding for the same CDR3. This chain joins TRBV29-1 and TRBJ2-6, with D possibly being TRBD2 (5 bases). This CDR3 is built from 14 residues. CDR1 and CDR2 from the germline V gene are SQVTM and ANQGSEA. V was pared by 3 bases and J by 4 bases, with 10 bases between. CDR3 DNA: TGCAGCGTTGAGGGCGGGTCAGGGGCCAACGTCCTGACTTTC. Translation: CSVEGGSGANVLTF. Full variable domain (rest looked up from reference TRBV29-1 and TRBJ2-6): SAVISQKPSRDICQRGTSLTIQCQVDSQVTMMFWYRQQPGQSLTLIATANQGSEATYESGFVIDKFPISRPNLTFSTLTVSNMSPEDSSIYLCSVEGGSGANVLTFGAGSRLTVL.

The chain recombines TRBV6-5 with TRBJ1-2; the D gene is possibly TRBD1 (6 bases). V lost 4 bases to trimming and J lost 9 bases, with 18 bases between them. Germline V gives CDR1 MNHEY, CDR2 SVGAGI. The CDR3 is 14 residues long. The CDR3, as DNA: TGTGCCAGCAGTTCCCCGGAGACAGGAGGCAGCTACACCTTC. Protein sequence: CASSSPETGGSYTF.

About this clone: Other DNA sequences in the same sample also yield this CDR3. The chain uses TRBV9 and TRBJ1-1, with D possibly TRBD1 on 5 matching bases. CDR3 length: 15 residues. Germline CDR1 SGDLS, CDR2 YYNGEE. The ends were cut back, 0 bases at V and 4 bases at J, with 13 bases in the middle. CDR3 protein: CASSVGGGRGTEAFF. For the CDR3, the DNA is TGTGCCAGCAGCGTAGGGGGGGGAAGGGGCACTGAAGCTTTCTTT.

The CDR3 region has the DNA TGTGCCAGCTCTGACATCTACGAGCAGTACTTC. The encoded protein is CASSDIYEQYF. The chain couples TRBV6-6 to TRBJ2-7; no firm D call. Germline V gene data show CDR1 as MNHNY and CDR2 as SVGAGI (reference sequence). The CDR3 has 11 amino acids. Trimming shortened V by 8 bases and J by 3 bases, and 8 bases separated the two germline ends.

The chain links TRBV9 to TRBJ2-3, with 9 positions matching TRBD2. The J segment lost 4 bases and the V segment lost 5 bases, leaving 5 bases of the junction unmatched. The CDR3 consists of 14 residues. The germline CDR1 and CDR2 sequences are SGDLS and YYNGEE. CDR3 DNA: TGTGCCAGCAGTCCGGGACTAGCCCCAGATACGCAGTATTTT. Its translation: CASSPGLAPDTQYF.

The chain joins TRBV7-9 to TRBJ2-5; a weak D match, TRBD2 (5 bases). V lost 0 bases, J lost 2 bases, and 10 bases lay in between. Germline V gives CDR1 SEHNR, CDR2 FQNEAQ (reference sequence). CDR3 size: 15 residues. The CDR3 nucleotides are TGTGCCAGCAGCTTAGCTGGAGCGGTACAAGAGACCCAGTACTTC. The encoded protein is CASSLAGAVQETQYF.

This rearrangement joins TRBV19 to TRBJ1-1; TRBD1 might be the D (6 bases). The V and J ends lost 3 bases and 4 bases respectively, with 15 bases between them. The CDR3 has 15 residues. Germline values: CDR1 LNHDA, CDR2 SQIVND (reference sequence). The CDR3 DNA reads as TGTGCCAGTAGTATCGGGACAAACCCCGCCACTGAAGCTTTCTTT. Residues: CASSIGTNPATEAFF.

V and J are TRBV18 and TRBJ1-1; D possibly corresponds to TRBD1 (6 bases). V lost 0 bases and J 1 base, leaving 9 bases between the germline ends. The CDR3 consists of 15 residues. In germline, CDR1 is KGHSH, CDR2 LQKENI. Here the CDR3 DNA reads TGTGCCAGCTCACCACCGGCAGGGGAGAACACTGAAGCTTTCTTT. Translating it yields CASSPPAGENTEAFF.

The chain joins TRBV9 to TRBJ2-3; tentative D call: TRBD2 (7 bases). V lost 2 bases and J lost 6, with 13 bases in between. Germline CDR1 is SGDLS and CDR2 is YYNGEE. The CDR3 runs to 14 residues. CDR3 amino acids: CASSVGGARDTQYF. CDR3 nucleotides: TGTGCCAGCAGCGTGGGGGGGGCCAGGGATACGCAGTATTTT.

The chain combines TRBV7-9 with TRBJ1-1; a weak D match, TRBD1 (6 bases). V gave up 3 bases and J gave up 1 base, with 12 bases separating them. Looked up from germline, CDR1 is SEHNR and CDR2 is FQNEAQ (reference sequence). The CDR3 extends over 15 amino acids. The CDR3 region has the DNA TGTGCCAGCAGCTTGAATAGGGGGGGGAACACTGAAGCTTTCTTT. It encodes CASSLNRGGNTEAFF.

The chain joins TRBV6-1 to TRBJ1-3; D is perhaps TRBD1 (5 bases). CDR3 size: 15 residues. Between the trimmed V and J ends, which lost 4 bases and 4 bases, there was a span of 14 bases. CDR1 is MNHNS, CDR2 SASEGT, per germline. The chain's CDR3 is CASSAGTAGGNTIYF. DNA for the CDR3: TGTGCCAGCAGTGCCGGGACTGCGGGGGGAAACACCATATATTTT.

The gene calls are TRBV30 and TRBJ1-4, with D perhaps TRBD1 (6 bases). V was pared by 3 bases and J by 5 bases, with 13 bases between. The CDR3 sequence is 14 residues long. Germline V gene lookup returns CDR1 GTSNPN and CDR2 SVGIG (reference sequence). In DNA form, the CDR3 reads TGTGCCTGGAGAATGGACAGCTGGAATGAAAAACTGTTTTTT. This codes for CAWRMDSWNEKLFF. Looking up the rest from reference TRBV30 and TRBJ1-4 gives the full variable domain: SQTIHQWPATLVQPVGSPLSLECTVEGTSNPNLYWYRQAAGRGLQLLFYSVGIGQISSEVPQNLSASRPQDRQFILSSKKLLLSDSGFYLCAWRMDSWNEKLFFGSGTQLSVL.

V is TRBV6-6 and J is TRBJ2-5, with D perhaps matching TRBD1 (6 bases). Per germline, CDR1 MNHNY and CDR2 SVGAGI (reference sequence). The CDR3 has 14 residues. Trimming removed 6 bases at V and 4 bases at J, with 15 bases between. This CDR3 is CASRLPGQRETQYF. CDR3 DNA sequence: TGTGCCAGCAGGCTACCGGGACAACGAGAGACCCAGTACTTC.

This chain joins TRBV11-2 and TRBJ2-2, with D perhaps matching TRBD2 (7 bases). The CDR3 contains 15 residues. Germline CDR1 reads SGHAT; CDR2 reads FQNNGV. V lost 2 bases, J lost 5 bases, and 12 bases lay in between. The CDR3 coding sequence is TGTGCCAGCAGCTTAACAGGGAGGGGTACCGGGGAGCTGTTTTTT. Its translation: CASSLTGRGTGELFF.

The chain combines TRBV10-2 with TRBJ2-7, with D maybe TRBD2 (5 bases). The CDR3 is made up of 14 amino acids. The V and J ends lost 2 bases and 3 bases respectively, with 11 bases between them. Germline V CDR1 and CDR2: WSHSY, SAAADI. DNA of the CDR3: TGCGCCAGCAGTGAGGCGGAGGTAGTCTACGAGCAGTACTTC. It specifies CASSEAEVVYEQYF.

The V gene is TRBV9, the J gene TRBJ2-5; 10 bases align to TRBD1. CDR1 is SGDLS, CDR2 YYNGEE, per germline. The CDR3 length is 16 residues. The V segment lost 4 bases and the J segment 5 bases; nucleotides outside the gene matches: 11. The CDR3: CASSQTDRGPWETQYF. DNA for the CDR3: TGTGCCAGCAGCCAAACCGACAGGGGGCCTTGGGAGACCCAGTACTTC.

CDR3 region: CASSLIQGGYEQYF. CDR3 sequence (DNA): TGTGCCAGCAGCTTAATTCAGGGTGGGTACGAGCAGTACTTC. The chain is built from TRBV11-2 and TRBJ2-7, with D perhaps TRBD1 (5 bases). CDR3 length: 14 amino acids. Trimming cost V 2 bases and J 4 bases, with 12 bases left between them. The germline V gene encodes CDR1 SGHAT and CDR2 FQNNGV. The variable domain in full, completed from reference TRBV11-2 and TRBJ2-7, reads EAGVAQSPRYKIIEKRQSVAFWCNPISGHATLYWYQQILGQGPKLLIQFQNNGVVDDSQLPKDRFSAERLKGVDSTLKIQPAKLEDSAVYLCASSLIQGGYEQYFGPGTRLTVT.

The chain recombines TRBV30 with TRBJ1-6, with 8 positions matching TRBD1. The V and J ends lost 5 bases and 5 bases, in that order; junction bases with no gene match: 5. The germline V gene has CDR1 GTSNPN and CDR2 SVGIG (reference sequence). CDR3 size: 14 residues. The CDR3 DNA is TGTGCCTGGGGACAGGGCGGAAATAATTCACCCCTCCACTTT. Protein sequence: CAWGQGGNNSPLHF.

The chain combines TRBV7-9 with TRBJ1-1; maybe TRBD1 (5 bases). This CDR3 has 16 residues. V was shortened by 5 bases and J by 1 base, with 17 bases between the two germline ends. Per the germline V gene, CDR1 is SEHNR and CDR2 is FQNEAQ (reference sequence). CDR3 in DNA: TGTGCCAGCAGCCCCCCGGGGGAGAGGAGGAACACTGAAGCTTTCTTT. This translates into CASSPPGERRNTEAFF. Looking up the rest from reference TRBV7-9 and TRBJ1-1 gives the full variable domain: DTGVSQNPRHKITKRGQNVTFRCDPISEHNRLYWYRQTLGQGPEFLTYFQNEAQLEKSRLLSDRFSAERPKGSFSTLEIQRTEQGDSAMYLCASSPPGERRNTEAFFGQGTRLTVV.

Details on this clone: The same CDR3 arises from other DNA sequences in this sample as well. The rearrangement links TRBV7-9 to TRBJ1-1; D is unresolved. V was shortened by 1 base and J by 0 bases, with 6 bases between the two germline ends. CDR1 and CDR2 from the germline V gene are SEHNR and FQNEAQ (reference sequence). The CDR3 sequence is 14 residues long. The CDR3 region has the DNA TGTGCCAGCAGCTTAGGACTTTTGAACACTGAAGCTTTCTTT. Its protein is CASSLGLLNTEAFF.

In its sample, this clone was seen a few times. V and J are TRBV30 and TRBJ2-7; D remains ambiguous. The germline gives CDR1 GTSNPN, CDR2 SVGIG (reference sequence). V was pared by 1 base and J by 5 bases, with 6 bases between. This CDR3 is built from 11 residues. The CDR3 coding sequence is TGTGCCTGGAGTGGCGCCCACGAGCAGTACTTC. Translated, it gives CAWSGAHEQYF.

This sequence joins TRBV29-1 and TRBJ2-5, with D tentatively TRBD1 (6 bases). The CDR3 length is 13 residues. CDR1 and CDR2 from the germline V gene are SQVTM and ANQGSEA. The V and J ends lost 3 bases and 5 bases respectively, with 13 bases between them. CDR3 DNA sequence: TGCAGCGTTGAGGTGGGGGCACAGGAGACCCAGTACTTC. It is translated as CSVEVGAQETQYF.

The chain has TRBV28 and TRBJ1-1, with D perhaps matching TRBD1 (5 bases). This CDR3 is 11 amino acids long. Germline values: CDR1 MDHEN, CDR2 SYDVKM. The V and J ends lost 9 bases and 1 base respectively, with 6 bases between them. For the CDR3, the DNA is TGTGCCAGTCAGGGGAACACTGAAGCTTTCTTT. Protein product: CASQGNTEAFF. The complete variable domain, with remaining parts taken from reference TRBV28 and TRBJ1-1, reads DVKVTQSSRYLVKRTGEKVFLECVQDMDHENMFWYRQDPGLGLRLIYFSYDVKMKEKGDIPEGYSVSREKKERFSLILESASTNQTSMYLCASQGNTEAFFGQGTRLTVV.

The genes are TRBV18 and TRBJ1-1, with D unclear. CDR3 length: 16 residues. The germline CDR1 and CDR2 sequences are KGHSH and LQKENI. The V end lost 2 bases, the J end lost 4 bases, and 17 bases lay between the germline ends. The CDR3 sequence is CASSPRELKAGTEAFF. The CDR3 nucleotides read TGTGCCAGCTCACCAAGGGAACTTAAGGCGGGCACTGAAGCTTTCTTT.

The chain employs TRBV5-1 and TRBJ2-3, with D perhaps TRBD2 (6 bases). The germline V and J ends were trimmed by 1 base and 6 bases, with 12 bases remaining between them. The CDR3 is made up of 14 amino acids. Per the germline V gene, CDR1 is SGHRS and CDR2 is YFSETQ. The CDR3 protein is CASSLQLAHDTQYF. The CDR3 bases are TGCGCCAGCAGCTTGCAGCTAGCGCACGATACGCAGTATTTT.

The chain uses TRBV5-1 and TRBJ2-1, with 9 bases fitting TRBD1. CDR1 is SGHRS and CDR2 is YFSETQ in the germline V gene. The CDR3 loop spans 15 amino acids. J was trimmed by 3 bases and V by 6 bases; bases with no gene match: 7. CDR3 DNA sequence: TGCGCCAGCACCTGGACAGGGGAAAGCTACAATGAGCAGTTCTTC. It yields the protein CASTWTGESYNEQFF.

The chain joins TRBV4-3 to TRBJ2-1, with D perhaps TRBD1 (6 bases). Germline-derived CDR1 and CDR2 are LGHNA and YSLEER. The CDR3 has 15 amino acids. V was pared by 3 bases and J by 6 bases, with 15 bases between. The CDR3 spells CASSQAGTRSNEQFF. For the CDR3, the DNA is TGCGCCAGCAGCCAGGCCGGGACAAGAAGCAATGAGCAGTTCTTC.

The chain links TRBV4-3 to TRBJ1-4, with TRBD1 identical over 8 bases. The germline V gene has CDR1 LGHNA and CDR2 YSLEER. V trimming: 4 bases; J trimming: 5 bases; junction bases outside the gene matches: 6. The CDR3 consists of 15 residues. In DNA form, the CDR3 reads TGCGCCAGCAGCCCTGGACAGGGCGGGAATGAAAAACTGTTTTTT. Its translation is CASSPGQGGNEKLFF.

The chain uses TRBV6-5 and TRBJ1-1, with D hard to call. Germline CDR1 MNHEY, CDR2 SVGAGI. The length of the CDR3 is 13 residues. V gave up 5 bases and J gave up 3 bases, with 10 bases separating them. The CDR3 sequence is CASSPAPDTEAFF. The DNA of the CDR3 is TGTGCCAGCAGTCCTGCACCGGACACTGAAGCTTTCTTT.

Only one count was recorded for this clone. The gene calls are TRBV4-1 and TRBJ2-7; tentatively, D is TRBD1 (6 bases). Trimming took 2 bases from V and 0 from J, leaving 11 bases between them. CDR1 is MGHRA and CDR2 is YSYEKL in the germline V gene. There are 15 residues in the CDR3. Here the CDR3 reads CASSQTTGVSYEQYF. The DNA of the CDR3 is TGCGCCAGCAGCCAAACGACAGGAGTCTCCTACGAGCAGTACTTC.

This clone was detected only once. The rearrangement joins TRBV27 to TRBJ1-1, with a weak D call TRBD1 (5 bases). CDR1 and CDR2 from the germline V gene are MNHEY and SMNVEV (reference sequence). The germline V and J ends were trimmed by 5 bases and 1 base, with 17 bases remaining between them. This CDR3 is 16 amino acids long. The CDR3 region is CASSKFRGQQNTEAFF. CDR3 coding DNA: TGTGCCAGCAGTAAATTTAGGGGTCAACAGAACACTGAAGCTTTCTTT.

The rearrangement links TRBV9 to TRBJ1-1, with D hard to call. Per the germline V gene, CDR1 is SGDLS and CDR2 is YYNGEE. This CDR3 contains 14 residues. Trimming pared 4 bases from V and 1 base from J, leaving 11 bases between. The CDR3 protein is CASSPRTANTEAFF. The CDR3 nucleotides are TGTGCCAGCAGCCCCCGGACTGCGAACACTGAAGCTTTCTTT.